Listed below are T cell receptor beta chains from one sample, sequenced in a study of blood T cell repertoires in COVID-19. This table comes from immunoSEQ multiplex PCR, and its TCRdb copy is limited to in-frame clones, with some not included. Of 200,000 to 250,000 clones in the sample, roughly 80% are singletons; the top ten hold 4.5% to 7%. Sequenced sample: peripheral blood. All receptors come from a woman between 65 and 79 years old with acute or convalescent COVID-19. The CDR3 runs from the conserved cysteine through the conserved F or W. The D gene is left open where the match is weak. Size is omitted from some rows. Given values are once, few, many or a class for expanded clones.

CDR3: CASSLTRGSSYNSPLHF
size: few
D: NA
V: TRBV7-2

CDR3: CASSQTGTGNTIYF
size: NA
D: NA
V: TRBV3-1/TRBV3-2

CDR3: CASSPERSGGTEAFF
size: NA
D: TRBD1
V: TRBV18

CDR3: CASSAGQSSYNEQFF
size: NA
D: NA
V: TRBV7-6

CDR3: CASSYLAGEAGELFF
size: NA
D: TRBD2
V: TRBV19

CDR3: CASSLGAYYEQYF
size: NA
D: NA
V: TRBV7-2

CDR3: CASSQLPSGSYNSPLHF
size: few
D: NA
V: TRBV3-1/TRBV3-2

CDR3: CASSPTASNEKLFF
size: NA
D: NA
V: TRBV7-8

CDR3: CASSLARQGTGELFF
size: NA
D: NA
V: TRBV7-6

CDR3: CASSPGKWTEAFF
size: NA
D: NA
V: TRBV10-2

CDR3: CASSLRGFSYNEQFF
size: NA
D: NA
V: TRBV27

CDR3: CASSIARGQRHSPLHF
size: few
D: NA
V: TRBV19

CDR3: CATSRDRQGTYEQYF
size: NA
D: TRBD1
V: TRBV15

CDR3: CASSLGTGSIEKLFF
size: NA
D: TRBD1
V: TRBV5-4

CDR3: CASSEVGAGGSYEQYF
size: NA
D: TRBD2
V: TRBV6-1

CDR3: CASSVQVAEAFF
size: NA
D: NA
V: TRBV2

CDR3: CASSVGAGESEAFF
size: NA
D: NA
V: TRBV6-6

CDR3: CASSPLGGFLRSYEQYF
size: NA
D: NA
V: TRBV28

CDR3: CASSPDTLLWKLFF
size: NA
D: NA
V: TRBV28

CDR3: CASSPQGPGNTDTQYF
size: NA
D: NA
V: TRBV2

CDR3: CASSTGTSGETQYF
size: NA
D: TRBD2
V: TRBV5-1

CDR3: CASSPGGPTDTQYF
size: NA
D: TRBD2
V: TRBV7-2

CDR3: CASSLGDMETGELFF
size: NA
D: NA
V: TRBV5-1

CDR3: CASISGAGVDNEQFF
size: NA
D: NA
V: TRBV27

CDR3: CASSPDRVNYGYTF
size: NA
D: TRBD1
V: TRBV6-5

CDR3: CASSQVGREETQYF
size: NA
D: TRBD2
V: TRBV4-1